These T cell receptor beta chains were read from a single sample in a study of CD8 T cells in ankylosing spondylitis. TCRdb redid the calling of the 5' RACE reads with MiXCR, one entry per CDR3 protein. The data hold hundreds of thousands of distinct CDR3 sequences, with roughly 25% observed a single time. The specimen sequenced was blood, either unsorted or a sorted T cell fraction (not recorded which). The receptors shown here come from a male donor with ankylosing spondylitis. The CDR3 runs from the conserved cysteine through the conserved F or W. Each record gives: clone size, J gene, D gene, V gene, CDR3 DNA, CDR3 protein. The D gene is left open where the match is weak. Clone size, where shown, is once, few, many, or a class for clones that have expanded.

few TRBJ2-7 - TRBV29-1 TGCAGCGTCTCCCAAAGACTTGACTACGAGCAGTACTTC CSVSQRLDYEQYF
few TRBJ1-2 - TRBV3-1 TGTGCCAGCAGCCAAGTGGAGGTTGGTGGCTACACCTTC CASSQVEVGGYTF
many TRBJ2-1 - TRBV5-1 TGCGCCAGCAGCTTGCTAACAGGGCACAATGAGCAGTTCTTC CASSLLTGHNEQFF
- TRBJ2-1 TRBD2 TRBV11-2 TGTGCCAGCAGCTCCGCCTACAGCGGGAGAGGCTACAATGAGCAGTTCTTC CASSSAYSGRGYNEQFF
few TRBJ2-7 TRBD1 TRBV12-3/TRBV12-4 TGTGCCAGCACCTTGGACAGGGATCATTACGAGCAGTACTTC CASTLDRDHYEQYF
few TRBJ2-1 - TRBV7-9 TGTGCCAGCAGCTTATGGCGCCATGAGCAGTTCTTC CASSLWRHEQFF
- TRBJ2-3 TRBD2 TRBV27 TGTGCCAGCAGTTTACTCCGGGGCGGGAGGGCCTTAACAGATACGCAGTATTTT CASSLLRGGRALTDTQYF
- TRBJ2-5 - TRBV9 TGTGCCAGCAGCGTAGTCGGCAGTCCCCAAGAGACCCAGTACTTC CASSVVGSPQETQYF
many TRBJ2-1 TRBD2 TRBV5-1 TGCGCCAGCAGCTTGGCTAGCGGGAGCCACTACAATGAGCAGTTCTTC CASSLASGSHYNEQFF
- TRBJ2-1 TRBD2 TRBV29-1 TGCAGCGGCCAAAGCGGGGGAAACAATGAGCAGTTCTTC CSGQSGGNNEQFF
- TRBJ2-3 TRBD2 TRBV20-1 TGCAGTGCTAGCGGACTAGCGGGAGTTGGAGATACGCAGTATTTT CSASGLAGVGDTQYF
- TRBJ1-2 - TRBV24-1 TGTGCCACCAGTGATTCAGGCACGAATCCTAACTATGGCTACACCTTC CATSDSGTNPNYGYTF
- TRBJ2-2 TRBD2 TRBV12-3/TRBV12-4 TGTGCCAGCAGTTTACAGATCCTAGCGGGAGGGCCGGACACCGGGGAGCTGTTTTTT CASSLQILAGGPDTGELFF
- TRBJ1-4 TRBD1 TRBV6-5 TGTGCCAGCAGTTACCAGACAGGGGAAAATGAAAAACTGTTTTTT CASSYQTGENEKLFF
many TRBJ1-1 - TRBV4-1 TGCGCCAGCAGCCCCCGGGACTCCTGGGGAGGCACTGAAGCTTTCTTT CASSPRDSWGGTEAFF
few TRBJ2-1 - TRBV28 TGTGCCAGCAGTTTACTCGGACTATTCACCAATGAGCAGTTCTTC CASSLLGLFTNEQFF
- TRBJ2-3 - TRBV12-3/TRBV12-4 TGTGCCAGCAGCGGATGGGGGGCACCCGAAAGCACAGATACGCAGTATTTT CASSGWGAPESTDTQYF
few TRBJ1-3 - TRBV25-1 TGTGCCAGCAGTGAATCGATTAACAGATTGACTGGAAACACCATATATTTT CASSESINRLTGNTIYF
- TRBJ2-1 TRBD2 TRBV7-9 TGTGCCAGCAGCGGAGGACTAGGAGGGTCCTACAATGAGCAGTTCTTC CASSGGLGGSYNEQFF
few TRBJ2-4 - TRBV7-2 TGTGCCAGCAGCCCAGGGATCACCGAGGCCAAAAACATTCAGTACTTC CASSPGITEAKNIQYF
- TRBJ1-5 - TRBV12-3/TRBV12-4 TGTGCCAGCAGTTTCAAAGCGGGGGGACTCAATCAGCCCCAGCATTTT CASSFKAGGLNQPQHF
- TRBJ2-1 TRBD2 TRBV5-1 TGCGCCAGCAGCCGGACTAGCGGGGACCGTACCTACAATGAGCAGTTCTTC CASSRTSGDRTYNEQFF
- TRBJ2-1 - TRBV20-1 TGCAGTGCTAGGGAGGGCCCGTACAATGAGCAGTTCTTC CSAREGPYNEQFF
- TRBJ1-4 TRBD1 TRBV4-1 TGCGCCAGCAGCCCCTTAGGGACAGCCACAAAGTCTAATGAAAAACTGTTTTTT CASSPLGTATKSNEKLFF
few TRBJ2-1 TRBD1 TRBV20-1 TGCAGTGCTGCGACAGGGGCCTACAATGAGCAGTTCTTC CSAATGAYNEQFF
- TRBJ2-1 - TRBV25-1 TGTGCCAGCAGGTCCCCAGGAGACCTCTACAATGAGCAGTTCTTC CASRSPGDLYNEQFF
- TRBJ2-7 - TRBV9 TGTGCCAGCAGCGTACTCCCGGACTCCTACGAGCAGTACTTC CASSVLPDSYEQYF
- TRBJ2-7 - TRBV5-1 TGCGCCAGCAGTCCTAGCGAACCCTACGAGCAGTACTTC CASSPSEPYEQYF
- TRBJ1-5 - TRBV3-1 TGTGCCAGCAGCCCCAATGGGGGAACGGGTCAGCCCCAGCATTTT CASSPNGGTGQPQHF
few TRBJ2-3 - TRBV20-1 TGCAGTGCTACCTACTTGGGGGCTAGCACAGATACGCAGTATTTT CSATYLGASTDTQYF
- TRBJ2-1 - TRBV5-1 TGCGCCAGCAGCTCCCCCGGGGCGGCGGTGTCCTACAATGAGCAGTTCTTC CASSSPGAAVSYNEQFF
- TRBJ2-1 - TRBV9 TGTGCCAGCAGCGTAGTGGCCTCGGGGAATGAGCAGTTCTTC CASSVVASGNEQFF
few TRBJ1-5 TRBD1 TRBV19 TGTGCCAGTAGTAGGGGACAGCTCTATAGCAATCAGCCCCAGCATTTT CASSRGQLYSNQPQHF
few TRBJ2-1 - TRBV12-5 TGTGCTAGTGAACAGGACAATCCCTACAATGAGCAGTTCTTC CASEQDNPYNEQFF
- TRBJ1-5 - TRBV5-5 TGTGCCAGCGGACTTGGAGGGGGAGATCAGCCCCAGCATTTT CASGLGGGDQPQHF
- TRBJ2-3 - TRBV20-1 TGCAGTGCTAGAGCAAGCCAGGGAGGCACAGATACGCAGTATTTT CSARASQGGTDTQYF
- TRBJ2-2 - TRBV29-1 TGCAGCGTTGGAGGATCCACCGGGGAGCTGTTTTTT CSVGGSTGELFF
many TRBJ2-7 - TRBV18 TGTGCCAGCTCACAAAGGACGGATGCCTACGAGCAGTACTTC CASSQRTDAYEQYF
- TRBJ2-3 TRBD2 TRBV6-2/TRBV6-3 TGTGCGGAAGGAAGCGGGGGCACAGATACGCAGTATTTT CAEGSGGTDTQYF